What follows are 15 T cell receptor beta chains derived from one specimen sequenced in a study of blood T cell repertoires in COVID-19 (dated by TCRdb to about 2020). Receptor libraries were prepared by the immunoSEQ multiplex PCR assay. Here the immuneACCESS table is served through TCRdb, limited to in-frame sequences with V and J called. Missing clones are a known gap in these copies; in checked studies unresolved V genes cover under half, and the rest lacks a known reason. The sample data list about 230,000 clones, and about nine tenths of these were observed just once. Less than 4.5% of the sample rests with the top ten. Sequencing was carried out using PBMCs or T cells enriched from blood (not recorded which). The receptor source for this set is a woman in her 30s with acute COVID-19.

This clone is a singleton in its sample. The rearrangement joins TRBV5-1 to TRBJ2-3; 8 bases are shared with TRBD1. The V and J ends lost 3 bases and 3 bases, in that order; junction bases with no gene match: 0. Germline lookup yields CDR1 SGHRS and CDR2 YFSETQ. CDR3 length: 13 residues. CDR3 protein: CASSWTGTDTQYF. In DNA, the CDR3 is TGCGCCAGCAGCTGGACAGGGACAGATACGCAGTATTTT.

V usage is TRBV19 and J usage is TRBJ1-2; D is perhaps TRBD1 (5 bases). The germline V gene has CDR1 LNHDA and CDR2 SQIVND (reference sequence). The germline V and J ends were trimmed by 7 bases and 4 bases, with 19 bases remaining between them. This CDR3 has 15 amino acids. The CDR3 sequence: CASTTQGLGVYGYTF. The CDR3 DNA reads TGTGCCAGTACGACCCAGGGCCTAGGGGTCTATGGCTACACCTTC.

The gene calls are TRBV15 and TRBJ2-5; 7 positions match TRBD1. The CDR3 spans 15 residues. Germline values: CDR1 LNHNV, CDR2 YYDKDF (reference sequence). V was clipped by 5 bases and J by 5 bases; unmatched bases: 11. CDR3 nucleotides: TGTGCCACCAGCTCCCACGCGACAGGGTCCGAGACCCAGTACTTC. It specifies CATSSHATGSETQYF. The variable domain in full, completed from reference TRBV15 and TRBJ2-5, reads DAMVIQNPRYQVTQFGKPVTLSCSQTLNHNVMYWYQQKSSQAPKLLFHYYDKDFNNEADTPDNFQSRRPNTSFCFLDIRSPGLGDTAMYLCATSSHATGSETQYFGPGTRLLVL.

This chain joins TRBV10-1 and TRBJ1-5; the D is unclear. V lost 2 bases to trimming and J lost 8 bases, with 7 bases between them. The CDR3 sequence is 12 residues long. Germline-derived CDR1 and CDR2 are WNHNN and SYGVQD (reference sequence). In DNA, the CDR3 is TGCGCCAGCAGTGAGACCGTAGAGCCCCAGCATTTT. This encodes CASSETVEPQHF.

This chain links TRBV7-2 with TRBJ1-5; D not resolved. CDR3 length: 13 amino acids. The V gene's germline CDR1 is SGHTA and CDR2 FQGNSA. The ends were cut back, 5 bases at V and 6 bases at J, with 11 bases in the middle. In DNA, the CDR3 is TGTGCCAGCAGCCCTAGATTGGTTCAGCCCCAGCATTTT. Protein product: CASSPRLVQPQHF.

This clone has a single count. The chain has TRBV6-5 and TRBJ2-1; TRBD2 is a possible D gene (6 bases). V was pared by 8 bases and J by 12 bases, with 11 bases between. Germline assignment: CDR1 MNHEY and CDR2 SVGAGI. CDR3 length equals 10 residues. The CDR3 loop is CASRDFRQFF. The CDR3 DNA sequence: TGTGCCAGCCGGGACTTTCGGCAGTTCTTC.

This clone occurred a few times. The V and J genes are TRBV12-3 or TRBV12-4 and TRBJ1-2; a possible D gene is TRBD1 (5 bases). The CDR3 totals 13 residues. Trimming left V 1 base short and J 2 bases short, with 5 bases between. This chain's CDR3 is CASSLEGNYGYTF. The CDR3 bases are TGTGCCAGCAGTTTAGAGGGGAACTATGGCTACACCTTC.

V gene TRBV14 combines with J gene TRBJ2-5; D might be TRBD2 (6 bases). The CDR3 sequence is 11 residues long. Per germline, CDR1 SGHDN and CDR2 FVKESK. Trimming shortened V by 5 bases and J by 13 bases, and 14 bases separated the two germline ends. CDR3 nucleotide sequence: TGTGCCAGCAGCGCGGGACGGAATTTGTACTTC. Translated: CASSAGRNLYF.

The CDR3 sequence is CASSPGTGAKHYEQYF. CDR3 nucleotides: TGTGCCAGCAGCCCGGGAACAGGGGCCAAACACTACGAGCAGTACTTC. This chain joins TRBV5-6 and TRBJ2-7, with 7 bases matching TRBD1. J gave up 3 bases and V 4 bases, and 13 bases lay outside the gene matches. CDR1 is SGHDT, CDR2 YYEEEE, per germline. The CDR3 contains 16 residues.

The V call is TRBV7-2, the J call TRBJ2-7; no reliable D call. V gave up 3 bases and J gave up 0 bases, with 6 bases separating them. Germline CDR1 and CDR2: SGHTA and FQGNSA. There are 13 residues in the CDR3. CDR3 loop: CASSFSSSYEQYF. The CDR3 bases are TGTGCCAGCAGCTTCTCCTCCTCCTACGAGCAGTACTTC.

The rearrangement uses TRBV4-1 and TRBJ2-1; 11 bases are a match to TRBD2. The CDR3 contains 16 residues. Germline CDR1 MGHRA, CDR2 YSYEKL. V dropped 0 bases and J dropped 6; count of bases not matched to a gene: 4. Here the CDR3 DNA reads TGCGCCAGCAGCCAAGATGTCCTAGCGGGGGGCAATGAGCAGTTCTTC. This codes for CASSQDVLAGGNEQFF.

This sequence joins TRBV24-1 and TRBJ2-1, with 11 bases fitting TRBD2. The V gene end was trimmed by 4 bases and the J gene end by 10 bases; junction bases not matched to a gene: 5. There are 14 residues in the CDR3. In germline, CDR1 is KGHDR, CDR2 SFDVKD. CDR3 sequence: CATSESSGGPEQFF. The CDR3 DNA reads TGTGCCACCAGTGAATCTAGCGGGGGGCCAGAGCAGTTCTTC.

This chain connects TRBV28 to TRBJ1-4; D gene uncertain. Germline V CDR1 and CDR2: MDHEN, SYDVKM. Trimming shortened V by 3 bases and J by 1 base, and 6 bases separated the two germline ends. This CDR3 contains 14 residues. The CDR3 here is CASSLEGTNEKLFF. CDR3 DNA sequence: TGTGCCAGCAGTTTGGAGGGAACTAATGAAAAACTGTTTTTT.

The chain uses TRBV7-9 and TRBJ1-4; TRBD1 matches 7 bases. The CDR3 runs 14 residues. Looked up from germline, CDR1 is SEHNR and CDR2 is FQNEAQ (reference sequence). Losses at the gene ends were 4 bases for V and 8 bases for J; bases not matched to a gene: 7. The CDR3 here is CASSYSTGNEKLFF. CDR3 bases: TGTGCCAGCAGCTACTCGACAGGGAACGAAAAACTGTTTTTT.

The V gene is TRBV19, the J gene TRBJ1-1; 7 bases map to TRBD1. The CDR3 is 11 amino acids. Germline V gene data show CDR1 as LNHDA and CDR2 as SQIVND (reference sequence). The V segment lost 6 bases and the J segment 8 bases; nucleotides outside the gene matches: 3. The CDR3 region is CASRGTDEAFF. The CDR3 DNA sequence: TGTGCCAGTAGAGGGACAGACGAAGCTTTCTTT. Drawing the rest from reference TRBV19 and TRBJ1-1, the complete variable domain is DGGITQSPKYLFRKEGQNVTLSCEQNLNHDAMYWYRQDPGQGLRLIYYSQIVNDFQKGDIAEGYSVSREKKESFPLTVTSAQKNPTAFYLCASRGTDEAFFGQGTRLTVV.